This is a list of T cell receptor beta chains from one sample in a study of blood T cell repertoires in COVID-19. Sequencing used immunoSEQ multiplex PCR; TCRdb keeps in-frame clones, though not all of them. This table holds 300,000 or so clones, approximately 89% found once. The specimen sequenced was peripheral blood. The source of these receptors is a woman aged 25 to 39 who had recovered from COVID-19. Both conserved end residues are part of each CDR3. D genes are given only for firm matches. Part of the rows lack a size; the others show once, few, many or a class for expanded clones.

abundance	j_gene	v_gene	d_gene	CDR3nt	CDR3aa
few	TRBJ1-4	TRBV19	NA	TGTGCCAGTAGTATCGGGGTGCTTGGAGAAAAACTGTTTTTT	CASSIGVLGEKLFF
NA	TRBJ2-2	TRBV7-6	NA	TGTGCCAGCACCCCATCCGTCACAGGGAACACCGGGGAGCTGTTTTTT	CASTPSVTGNTGELFF
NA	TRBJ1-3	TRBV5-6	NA	TGTGCCAGCAGGCCGGTCTCTGGAAACACCATATATTTT	CASRPVSGNTIYF
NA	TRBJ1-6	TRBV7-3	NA	TGTGCCAGCAGCCCCGCCGGACAGTATAATTCACCCCTCCACTTT	CASSPAGQYNSPLHF
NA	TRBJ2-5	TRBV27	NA	TGTGCCAGCAGTTTATCAGCGAGGTCCCAAGAGACCCAGTACTTC	CASSLSARSQETQYF
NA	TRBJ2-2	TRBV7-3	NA	TGTGCCAGCAGCTTGGCCATCGGGGAGCTGTTTTTT	CASSLAIGELFF
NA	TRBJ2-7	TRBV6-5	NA	TGTGCCAGCAGGATAGGGGCAGGATCCTACGAGCAGTACTTC	CASRIGAGSYEQYF
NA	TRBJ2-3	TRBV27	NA	TGTGCCAGCAGTTTATTGTCGGGGGGCCGTGGAGATACGCAGTATTTT	CASSLLSGGRGDTQYF
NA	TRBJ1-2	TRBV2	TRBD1	TGTGCCAGAAAACCGGGACAGGGATCTTATGGCTACACCTTC	CARKPGQGSYGYTF
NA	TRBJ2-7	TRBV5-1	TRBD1	TGCGCCAGCAGCTTGGGACAGGGTTTGGGCGAGCAGTACTTC	CASSLGQGLGEQYF
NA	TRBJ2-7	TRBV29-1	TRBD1	TGCAGCGCGATGGGACAGGGGGCGGGGGAGCAGTACTTC	CSAMGQGAGEQYF
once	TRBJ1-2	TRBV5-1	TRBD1	TGCGCCAGCAGCACCCGACAGGGGAGGGACTATGGCTACACCTTC	CASSTRQGRDYGYTF
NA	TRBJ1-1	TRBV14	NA	TGTGCCAGCAGCCAAGAGGGGGGGTGGTCTGAAGCTTTCTTT	CASSQEGGWSEAFF
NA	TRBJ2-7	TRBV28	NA	TGTGCCAGCAGCCCTCCAGGGTCCGAGCAGTACTTC	CASSPPGSEQYF
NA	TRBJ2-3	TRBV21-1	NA	TGTGCCAGCAGCGGCCGGTGGGACAGGGGCACAGATACGCAGTATTTT	CASSGRWDRGTDTQYF
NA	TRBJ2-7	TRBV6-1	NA	TGTGCCAGCAGTGAAGCTTCTCCGTTCTACGAGCAGTACTTC	CASSEASPFYEQYF